Included here is one T cell receptor (beta chain) sequence, with context. No antigen is known for it. There are no base qualities to consult, and no much larger clone falls within one base. This sample stems from a study of blood T cell repertoires in COVID-19 (dated by TCRdb to about 2020). Background on the whole study: Collaborator samples came from the United States, Italy and Spain and covered acute and convalescent phases of COVID-19. The material from the prospective study consisted of cDNA or gDNA derived from T cells, B-cell-depleted T cells, or PBMCs. Deeply sampled blood TCRbeta repertoires from subjects exposed to, actively infected with, or recovered from COVID-19 were included in the dataset. The repertoires were released in a freely available public database intended as a resource for research on the immune response to SARS-CoV-2. The samples were drawn from the first 160 participants of the ongoing ImmuneRACE study and from 1,254 subjects provided by 6 global collaborators. Nearly every sample came with metadata listing a de-identified subject ID, COVID-19 status, age in years and sex. Where HLA class I and class II types were available, the types were taken from metadata supplied by the sample provider, not from assay-based typing.

TCRbeta CDR3 regions were amplified from genomic DNA using the immunoSEQ Assay, a bias-controlled multiplex PCR. In the paper's pipeline: Nucleated cell counts per sample were estimated from amplification of reference gene primers within the assay. Sequence reads were collapsed and filtered to measure the absolute abundance of every unique TCRbeta CDR3 rearrangement. For each sample, productive Simpson clonality was calculated as the square root of Simpson's diversity index across productive rearrangements. TCRdb provides this immuneACCESS table in a form limited to in-frame rearrangements. Some clones are lacking; in checked studies, under half of them reflect an unresolved V gene, and why the rest are absent is not known. V and J calls and clone size follow that table, whereas D and trimming were derived from the DNA. This sample holds roughly 100,000 clones; approximately 87% were observed only once. Of the sample, about a sixth falls within the top ten clones.

Study-wide conclusions, independent of this receptor: How much clinical and demographic metadata was included differed by source and by participant, and the metadata was provided uncurated.

CDR1 is given as LNHNV and CDR2 as YYDKDF, both from the germline V gene (reference sequence). Its CDR3 holds 18 amino acids, cysteine through phenylalanine. Only CDR3 DNA remains: 54 bases, in frame from the first base. Here V drops 2 bases and J drops 4 bases, and the junction holds 11 bases not matched to any gene. Whole blood was collected in K2EDTA tubes by collaborating institutions according to the institutions' own protocols. For TCRbeta analysis, collaborator samples were shipped as frozen whole blood, as isolated PBMCs, or as DNA extracted from either sample type. Sequencing was done on a sample of peripheral blood. This receptor was taken from a human donor in a cohort sampled during active COVID-19. The rearrangement combines TRBV15 with TRBJ2-6; TRBD2 fits 7 bases in the junction. The CDR3 region reads CATSRQGGNPPGANVLTF. The nucleotides read TGTGCCACCAGCAGACAGGGAGGGAACCCTCCGGGGGCCAACGTCCTGACTTTC.